These T cell receptor beta chains were read from a single sample in a study of CD8+ T cells in alopecia areata. The assay was immunoSEQ multiplex PCR, and TCRdb's table has in-frame clones only and misses some. The sample shows about 270,000 clones, about three fifths of them seen only once. Sequenced here: CD4+ T cells sorted from blood, sampled at approximately week 51, from a patient treated with tofacitinib. The receptors were gathered from a human donor with alopecia areata. Each CDR3 is given with its conserved first and last residue. Each record gives: clone size, J gene, V gene, CDR3 length, D gene, CDR3 protein, CDR3 DNA. D genes are given only for firm matches. The size field is filled for only some rows; it gives once, few, many or a size class.

size: few; J: TRBJ1-1; V: TRBV5-1; length: 12; D: -; CDR3: CASSSGDTEAFF; DNA: TGCGCCAGCTCCTCCGGGGACACTGAAGCTTTCTTT
size: -; J: TRBJ2-6; V: TRBV7-2; length: 15; D: -; CDR3: CASSLTTGGANVLTF; DNA: TGTGCCAGCAGCCTCACCACGGGTGGGGCCAACGTCCTGACTTTC
size: -; J: TRBJ2-5; V: TRBV6-5; length: 14; D: -; CDR3: CASSSRQRGETQYF; DNA: TGTGCCAGCAGTTCCCGACAGAGGGGGGAGACCCAGTACTTC
size: -; J: TRBJ2-1; V: TRBV4-2; length: 13; D: -; CDR3: CASSQDTGAEQFF; DNA: TGTGCCAGCAGCCAAGACACGGGGGCTGAGCAGTTCTTC
size: -; J: TRBJ2-5; V: TRBV4-1; length: 14; D: -; CDR3: CASSHPDLLETQYF; DNA: TGCGCCAGCAGCCATCCGGACCTGCTTGAGACCCAGTACTTC
size: -; J: TRBJ2-5; V: TRBV5-4; length: 14; D: TRBD1; CDR3: CASSLTGGAETQYF; DNA: TGTGCCAGCAGCTTAACAGGGGGCGCAGAGACCCAGTACTTC
size: -; J: TRBJ2-2; V: TRBV30; length: 16; D: TRBD2; CDR3: CAWSVPGGLKTGELFF; DNA: TGTGCCTGGAGTGTACCGGGGGGGCTCAAAACCGGGGAGCTGTTTTTT
size: -; J: TRBJ1-1; V: TRBV2; length: 14; D: TRBD1; CDR3: CASRSTGGGTEAFF; DNA: TGTGCCAGCAGGTCTACAGGGGGGGGCACTGAAGCTTTCTTT
size: once; J: TRBJ2-5; V: TRBV29-1; length: 12; D: -; CDR3: CSVGAGWETQYF; DNA: TGCAGCGTTGGGGCGGGATGGGAGACCCAGTACTTC
size: -; J: TRBJ2-5; V: TRBV7-6; length: 13; D: -; CDR3: CASSPRPGETQYF; DNA: TGTGCCAGCAGCCCGCGACCGGGAGAGACCCAGTACTTC